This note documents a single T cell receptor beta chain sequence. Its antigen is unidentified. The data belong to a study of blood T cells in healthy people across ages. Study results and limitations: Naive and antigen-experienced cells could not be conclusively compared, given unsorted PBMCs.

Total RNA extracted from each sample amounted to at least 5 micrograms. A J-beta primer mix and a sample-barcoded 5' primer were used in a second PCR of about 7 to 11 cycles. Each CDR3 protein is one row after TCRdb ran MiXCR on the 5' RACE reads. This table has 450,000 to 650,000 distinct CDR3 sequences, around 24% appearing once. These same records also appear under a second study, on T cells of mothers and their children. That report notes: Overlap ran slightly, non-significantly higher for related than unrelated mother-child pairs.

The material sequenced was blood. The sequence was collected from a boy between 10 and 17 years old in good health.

The CDR3 bases are TGTGCCAGCAGCCGGGGGACTAGCGGGAGGTTGGACGAGCAGTACTTC. Protein sequence: CASSRGTSGRLDEQYF. The chain recombines TRBV28 with TRBJ2-7; 15 bases match TRBD2. CDR3 length: 16 amino acids. The germline V gene has CDR1 MDHEN and CDR2 SYDVKM. With 6 bases clipped from V and 5 bases from J, the junction kept 8 bases outside the gene matches.